A single T cell receptor (beta chain) is shown here with its context. Measured with immunoSEQ multiplex PCR; TCRdb has only the in-frame clones, and not every one. The repertoire includes 200,000 to 250,000 clones, roughly 85% of them detected once, and 11% sits in the top ten. This sample stems from a study of blood T cell repertoires in COVID-19. The J segment lost 7 bases and the V segment lost 5 bases, leaving 8 bases of the junction unmatched. Germline V CDR1 and CDR2: SEHNR, FQNEAQ (reference sequence). The CDR3 spans 14 residues. The receptor comes from a man under 40 who had recovered from COVID-19. The material sequenced was PBMCs or T cells enriched from blood (not recorded which). The V and J genes are TRBV7-9 and TRBJ1-5, with 7 bases identical to TRBD1. The CDR3 bases are TGTGCCAGCAGCCATACAGGGGTTGGGCAGCCCCAGCATTTT. It yields the protein CASSHTGVGQPQHF.